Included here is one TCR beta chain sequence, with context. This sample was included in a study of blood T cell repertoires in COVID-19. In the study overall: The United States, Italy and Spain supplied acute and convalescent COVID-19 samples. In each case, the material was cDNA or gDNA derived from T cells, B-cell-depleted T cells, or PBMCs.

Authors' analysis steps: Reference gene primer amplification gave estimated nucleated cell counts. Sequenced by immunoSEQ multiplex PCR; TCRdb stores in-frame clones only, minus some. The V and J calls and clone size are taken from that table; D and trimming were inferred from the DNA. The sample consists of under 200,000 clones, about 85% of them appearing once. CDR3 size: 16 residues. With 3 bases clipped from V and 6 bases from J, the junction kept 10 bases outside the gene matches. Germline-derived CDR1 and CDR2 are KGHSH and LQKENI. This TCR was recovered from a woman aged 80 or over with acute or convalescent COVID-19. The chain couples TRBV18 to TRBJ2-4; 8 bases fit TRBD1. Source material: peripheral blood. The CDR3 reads CASSPGQGQGGNIQYF. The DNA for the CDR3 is TGTGCCAGCTCACCGGGCCAAGGACAGGGTGGAAACATTCAGTACTTC.